The next 21 T cell receptor beta chains were all read from a single sample in a study of CD8 T cells in ankylosing spondylitis. These receptors lack a known antigen. The study, taken as a whole, reports: Seemingly characteristic of ankylosing spondylitis blood was a TCR beta motif consisting of fewer than 10 highly homologous variants.

MiXCR, run by TCRdb on the 5' RACE reads, gives a single entry per CDR3 protein. The sample holds roughly 440,000 distinct CDR3 sequences; roughly 18% are singletons and the top ten take about 0.94%. Sequenced input: blood, either unsorted or a sorted T cell fraction (not recorded which). The source of these receptors is a male donor with ankylosing spondylitis.

The gene calls are TRBV5-1 and TRBJ2-1; no clear D gene. Germline CDR1 reads SGHRS; CDR2 reads YFSETQ. The CDR3 extends over 14 amino acids. V was clipped by 0 bases and J by 10 bases, with 14 bases between them. CDR3 sequence reads: CASSLAAEVGEQFF. The CDR3 coding sequence is TGCGCCAGCAGCTTGGCGGCCGAGGTTGGGGAGCAGTTCTTC.

This clonotype was detected only once. This rearrangement joins TRBV5-1 to TRBJ1-1; D gene uncertain. The length of the CDR3 is 14 residues. Germline loops: CDR1 SGHRS, CDR2 YFSETQ. Trimming removed 5 bases at V and 1 base at J, with 12 bases between. CDR3 sequence: CASRKGSGNTEAFF. The CDR3 bases are TGCGCCAGCAGGAAGGGTTCCGGGAACACTGAAGCTTTCTTT.

This clonotype has at least ten counts. V is TRBV6-5 and J is TRBJ1-1; D is unclear. Germline V CDR1 and CDR2: MNHEY, SVGAGI. V was cut by 4 bases and J by 4 bases, with 13 bases left in between. The CDR3 is 14 residues long. DNA for the CDR3: TGTGCCAGCAGTTCCCTTCAACGAGGCACTGAAGCTTTCTTT. This encodes CASSSLQRGTEAFF.

The CDR3 DNA sequence: TGTGCCAGCAGCTTAAAACAGGGGCACTCCTACGAGCAGTACTTC. It is translated as CASSLKQGHSYEQYF. The chain carries TRBV7-8 and TRBJ2-7, with 7 bases fitting TRBD1. The CDR3 has 15 amino acids. Germline CDR1 is SGHVS and CDR2 is FQNEAQ. The V and J ends lost 2 bases and 0 bases, in that order; junction bases with no gene match: 4.

The gene calls are TRBV12-3 or TRBV12-4 and TRBJ2-2; 8 bases are a match to TRBD2. Trimming cost V 3 bases and J 4 bases; bases outside gene matches: 10. The CDR3 length is 17 residues. This chain's CDR3 is CASSLTNGGAVTGELFF. CDR3 in DNA: TGTGCCAGCAGTTTGACTAACGGGGGGGCGGTCACCGGGGAGCTGTTTTTT.

The V gene is TRBV18, the J gene TRBJ2-3; D might be TRBD1 (5 bases). The V and J ends lost 1 base and 6 bases respectively, with 8 bases between them. This CDR3 is 13 amino acids long. Per germline, CDR1 KGHSH and CDR2 LQKENI. The CDR3 nucleotides are TGTGCCAGCTCACCACGTTCAGGGGATACGCAGTATTTT. Protein: CASSPRSGDTQYF.

CDR3 nucleotides: TGTGCCTGGAGTCCGAATAGGGATACGCAGTATTTT. Translated: CAWSPNRDTQYF. This rearrangement joins TRBV30 to TRBJ2-3; D uncertain. Germline values: CDR1 GTSNPN, CDR2 SVGIG (reference sequence). Trimming shortened V by 2 bases and J by 6 bases, and 9 bases separated the two germline ends. The CDR3 covers 12 residues.

This clonotype was counted a few times. The V gene is TRBV12-3 or TRBV12-4, the J gene TRBJ2-3, with 7 nucleotides matching TRBD1. V shed 8 bases and J 2 bases; nucleotides not matched to a gene: 7. This CDR3 spans 14 amino acids. CDR3: CASWGQSPTDTQYF. CDR3 DNA sequence: TGTGCCAGCTGGGGACAGAGCCCCACAGATACGCAGTATTTT.

In its sample, this clonotype was seen a few times. V and J are TRBV15 and TRBJ1-4, with TRBD1 matching over 8 bases. Unmatched junction bases numbered 3, after V lost 4 bases and J lost 2 bases. Germline CDR1 LNHNV, CDR2 YYDKDF (reference sequence). This CDR3 comprises 15 residues. CDR3 in amino acids: CATSTWDRTNEKLFF. DNA of the CDR3: TGTGCCACCAGCACATGGGACAGGACTAATGAAAAACTGTTTTTT.

A few counts support this clonotype. This sequence joins TRBV7-6 and TRBJ2-3; TRBD2 matches 14 bases. The V gene's germline CDR1 is SGHVS and CDR2 FNYEAQ. The CDR3 loop spans 17 amino acids. V lost 4 bases to trimming and J lost 2 bases; unmatched junction nucleotides: 5. CDR3 region: CASSSRLAGGPTDTQYF. CDR3 DNA: TGTGCCAGCAGCTCTAGACTAGCGGGAGGGCCCACAGATACGCAGTATTTT. Supplemented by reference TRBV7-6 and TRBJ2-3, the full variable domain reads GAGVSQSPRYKVTKRGQDVALRCDPISGHVSLYWYRQALGQGPEFLTYFNYEAQQDKSGLPNDRFSAERPEGSISTLTIQRTEQRDSAMYRCASSSRLAGGPTDTQYFGPGTRLTVL.

V usage is TRBV20-1 and J usage is TRBJ1-1, with D possibly being TRBD1 (6 bases). In germline, CDR1 is DFQATT, CDR2 SNEGSKA (reference sequence). V dropped 8 bases and J dropped 3 bases, with 16 bases sitting between them. CDR3 length equals 13 residues. CDR3 nucleotide sequence: TGCAGTCCAAACAGGGAATGGGACACTGAAGCTTTCTTT. Its protein is CSPNREWDTEAFF.

The CDR3 reads CASRKRAGGDTGELFF. In nucleotides, the CDR3 is TGTGCCAGCAGGAAAAGAGCGGGAGGGGACACCGGGGAGCTGTTTTTT. The V and J genes are TRBV6-1 and TRBJ2-2; 10 bases agree with TRBD2. The CDR3 is 16 residues long. Germline CDR1 MNHNS, CDR2 SASEGT. V gave up 6 bases and J gave up 3 bases; unmatched junction bases: 7.

This clonotype was picked up a small number of times. The chain has TRBV6-2 or TRBV6-3 and TRBJ1-2; D remains ambiguous. This CDR3 contains 13 residues. Looked up from germline, CDR1 is MNHEY and CDR2 is SVGEGT. Trimming left V 2 bases short and J 0 bases short, with 4 bases between. Here the CDR3 DNA reads TGTGCCAGCAGTTACGCGGCTAACTATGGCTACACCTTC. The encoded protein is CASSYAANYGYTF.

The chain uses TRBV5-1 and TRBJ1-2, with 8 bases identical to TRBD1. Germline lookup yields CDR1 SGHRS and CDR2 YFSETQ. With V trimmed by 1 base and J by 6 bases, 8 bases remained unmatched. The CDR3 contains 15 residues. The CDR3 coding sequence is TGCGCCAGCAGCTTGTGGACCCTGACAGGGGATGGCTACACCTTC. Translating gives CASSLWTLTGDGYTF.

This clonotype was found a few times. The CDR3 sequence is CASSDSTSGGADTQYF. The CDR3 DNA is TGTGCCAGCAGTGACTCGACTAGCGGGGGGGCCGATACGCAGTATTTT. The V and J genes are TRBV6-4 and TRBJ2-3; 14 bases are shared with TRBD2. The CDR3 has 16 amino acids. V shed 0 bases and J 6 bases; nucleotides not matched to a gene: 2. CDR1 and CDR2 (germline): MRHNA, SNTAGT.

In its sample, this clonotype was seen a few times. This chain uses TRBV20-1 with TRBJ2-7, with D possibly matching TRBD1 (5 bases). V lost 8 bases and J 0 bases, leaving 11 bases between the germline ends. CDR3 length equals 12 residues. The V gene's germline CDR1 is DFQATT and CDR2 SNEGSKA (reference sequence). The CDR3 nucleotides are TGCAGTCCAAAAAGGGGCTCCTACGAGCAGTACTTC. Amino acid sequence: CSPKRGSYEQYF.

The gene calls are TRBV6-1 and TRBJ2-2; TRBD1 is a possible D gene (5 bases). Trimming took 7 bases from V and 1 from J, leaving 10 bases between them. The CDR3 consists of 14 residues. Germline CDR1 MNHNS, CDR2 SASEGT. CDR3 sequence (DNA): TGTGCCAGCAAGTCCAGGGAGAACACCGGGGAGCTGTTTTTT. Translated: CASKSRENTGELFF.

This clonotype was seen a handful of times. This rearrangement joins TRBV29-1 to TRBJ2-7; 8 bases are shared with TRBD2. Germline V gene sequence: CDR1 SQVTM, CDR2 ANQGSEA. Trimming at V came to 2 bases and at J to 1 base, leaving 4 bases not matched to a gene. The CDR3 contains 14 residues. CDR3 loop: CSVELAGSSYEQYF. The CDR3, as DNA: TGCAGCGTTGAACTAGCGGGCTCATCCTACGAGCAGTACTTC.

The chain combines TRBV29-1 with TRBJ1-5; 9 nucleotides line up with TRBD1. This CDR3 is built from 13 residues. Germline CDR1 reads SQVTM; CDR2 reads ANQGSEA. The V segment lost 7 bases and the J segment 3 bases; nucleotides outside the gene matches: 4. The CDR3 nucleotides are TGCAGCGCCGGACAGGGGAACAATCAGCCCCAGCATTTT. This sequence encodes CSAGQGNNQPQHF.

This clonotype was picked up a small number of times. The chain couples TRBV15 to TRBJ1-2, with D perhaps TRBD1 (6 bases). V was trimmed by 5 bases and J by 5 bases, leaving 18 bases between them. The CDR3 consists of 15 residues. CDR1 and CDR2 (germline): LNHNV, YYDKDF (reference sequence). The chain's CDR3 is CATSYGKQGGYGYTF. The DNA for the CDR3 is TGTGCCACCAGCTACGGGAAACAGGGAGGGTATGGCTACACCTTC.

The chain uses TRBV12-3 or TRBV12-4 and TRBJ1-2, with 7 nucleotides matching TRBD1. The V gene end was trimmed by 6 bases and the J gene end by 2 bases; junction bases not matched to a gene: 3. The CDR3 totals 13 residues. The chain's CDR3 is CASSKDRNYGYTF. The DNA for the CDR3 is TGTGCCAGCAGCAAGGACAGGAACTATGGCTACACCTTC.